What follows are 5 T cell receptor beta chains derived from one specimen sequenced in a study of breast tumors, draining lymph nodes, adjacent tissues. Breast cancer patients provided tissue from their axillary draining lymph nodes. TCRdb analysed the multiplex PCR reads with MiXCR anew, one entry per CDR3 protein. The table has 270,000 or so distinct CDR3 sequences, more than 30% seen once. Sequenced sample: axillary lymph node tissue. The receptors stem from a female donor with breast cancer. Some clones in this sample may be carry-over from other donors' samples.

In its sample, this clonotype was seen a few times. A much larger clonotype is one base distant, so this may be a read error. The J gene is TRBJ2-2, the V gene TRBV6-4; D unresolved. The CDR3 has 15 residues. Germline CDR1 MRHNA, CDR2 SNTAGT. Between the trimmed V and J ends, which lost 5 bases and 4 bases, there was a span of 14 bases. CDR3 sequence reads: CASSLKGSGTGELFF. The DNA of the CDR3 is TGTGCCAGCAGTCTAAAAGGGTCGGGCACCGGGGAGCTGTTTTTT.

The gene calls are TRBV30 and TRBJ2-3, with D possibly being TRBD2 (6 bases). The V end was cut by 7 bases, the J end by 3 bases, with 14 bases between. This CDR3 has 13 residues. Germline V gene sequence: CDR1 GTSNPN, CDR2 SVGIG (reference sequence). The CDR3 sequence: CASLRGETDTQYF. CDR3 coding DNA: TGTGCCTCACTCCGCGGGGAGACAGATACGCAGTATTTT.

With respect to this clonotype: A read error is likely, as this CDR3 ends without the conserved phenylalanine or tryptophan. This chain's CDR3 is CASGLVRARNGANVLTL. The CDR3 DNA is TGTGCTAGTGGTTTGGTACGGGCAAGGAATGGGGCCAACGTCCTGACTCTC. This chain links TRBV12-5 with TRBJ2-6; D gene unclear. This CDR3 has 17 residues. Per germline, CDR1 LGHNT and CDR2 FRNRAP. Trimming removed 0 bases from V and 3 bases from J, with 12 bases in between.

This clonotype was seen ten or more times. The rearrangement links TRBV9 to TRBJ2-1, with 7 positions matching TRBD2. This CDR3 comprises 15 residues. V shed 4 bases and J 4 bases; nucleotides not matched to a gene: 8. Germline-derived CDR1 and CDR2 are SGDLS and YYNGEE. CDR3 coding DNA: TGTGCCAGCAGCTCCGGACTAGGGTCGTACAATGAGCAGTTCTTC. This codes for CASSSGLGSYNEQFF.

Ten or more counts support this clonotype. The rearrangement joins TRBV9 to TRBJ2-3; 11 bases fit TRBD2. There are 16 residues in the CDR3. Germline CDR1 and CDR2: SGDLS and YYNGEE. V shed 3 bases, J shed 2 bases, and the junction held 5 bases outside the gene matches. DNA for the CDR3: TGTGCCAGCAGCGCCGGGACTAGCGGATTCACAGATACGCAGTATTTT. This translates into CASSAGTSGFTDTQYF.